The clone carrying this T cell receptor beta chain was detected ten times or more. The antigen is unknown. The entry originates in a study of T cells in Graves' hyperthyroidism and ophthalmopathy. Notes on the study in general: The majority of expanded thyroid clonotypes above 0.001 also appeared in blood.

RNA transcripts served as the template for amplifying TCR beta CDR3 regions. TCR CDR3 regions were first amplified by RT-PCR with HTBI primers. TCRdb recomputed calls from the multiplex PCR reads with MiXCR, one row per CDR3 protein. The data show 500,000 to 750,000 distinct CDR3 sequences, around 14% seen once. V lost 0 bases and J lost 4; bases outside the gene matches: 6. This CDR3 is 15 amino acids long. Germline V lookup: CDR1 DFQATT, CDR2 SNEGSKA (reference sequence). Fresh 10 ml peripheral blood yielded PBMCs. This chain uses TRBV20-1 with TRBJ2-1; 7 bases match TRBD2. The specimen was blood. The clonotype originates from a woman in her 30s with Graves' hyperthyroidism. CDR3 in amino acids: CSARDMASGYNEQFF. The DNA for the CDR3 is TGCAGTGCTAGAGATATGGCTAGCGGATACAATGAGCAGTTCTTC.